These 14 T cell receptor beta chains were all obtained from the same sample, sequenced in a study of T cells after yellow fever vaccination. TCRdb fed the 5' RACE reads into MiXCR, producing one record per CDR3 protein. The sample gives around 500,000 distinct CDR3 sequences, 20% to 25% of which show up once; about a sixth is in the top ten. The sample consisted of PBMCs, taken around 3 weeks after the first yellow fever vaccination. The receptors stem from a man aged 18 to 30 who received the YFV17D yellow fever vaccine.

The chain is built from TRBV6-5 and TRBJ2-3, with 10 nucleotides matching TRBD1. The trim removed 4 bases at V and 0 bases at J, leaving 13 bases unmatched. The CDR3 runs to 19 residues. The germline V gene encodes CDR1 MNHEY and CDR2 SVGAGI. The CDR3 coding sequence is TGTGCCAGCAGTTTCTACGTCGGGACAGGGGACCCTAGCACAGATACGCAGTATTTT. Protein product: CASSFYVGTGDPSTDTQYF.

Only a few counts were recorded for this clonotype. This sequence joins TRBV3-1 and TRBJ1-1; D unclear. V was cut by 0 bases and J by 3 bases, with 5 bases left in between. CDR3 length: 13 residues. The germline V gene has CDR1 LGHDT and CDR2 YNNKEL (reference sequence). CDR3 in amino acids: CASSQETYTEAFF. CDR3 sequence (DNA): TGTGCCAGCAGCCAAGAGACTTACACTGAAGCTTTCTTT.

Regarding this clonotype: It may be a read error: a sequence one base away is much more abundant. Because it lacks the conserved phenylalanine or tryptophan at the end, this CDR3 is likely a read error. The rearrangement links TRBV4-3 to TRBJ2-7, with TRBD1 as a possible D gene (6 bases). V gave up 5 bases and J gave up 6 bases, with 20 bases separating them. This CDR3 spans 15 amino acids. Germline V lookup: CDR1 LGHNA, CDR2 YSLEER. The CDR3 nucleotides read TGCGCCAGCAGCGGCAGCATGGGCAGGGGTGCCGAGCAGTACTCC. It yields the protein CASSGSMGRGAEQYS.

The gene calls are TRBV5-4 and TRBJ1-6; TRBD1 agrees at 9 bases. The length of the CDR3 is 14 residues. J lost 11 bases, V lost 4 bases, and 7 bases had no gene match. Germline CDR1 and CDR2: SGHNT and YYREEE (reference sequence). This chain's CDR3 is CASSQGQGITPLHF. CDR3 coding DNA: TGTGCCAGCAGCCAAGGACAGGGGATTACACCCCTCCACTTT.

This clonotype was seen a handful of times. The chain uses TRBV28 and TRBJ2-7, with D unclear. The germline V and J ends were trimmed by 5 bases and 5 bases, with 16 bases remaining between them. The CDR3 is made up of 14 amino acids. Germline lookup yields CDR1 MDHEN and CDR2 SYDVKM. CDR3 sequence reads: CASSLIAGLDEQYV. CDR3 in DNA: TGTGCCAGCAGTCTCATCGCCGGTCTAGACGAGCAGTACGTC.

This clonotype was counted between two and nine times. The rearrangement joins TRBV7-2 to TRBJ1-1, with D possibly matching TRBD1 (6 bases). This CDR3 is built from 14 residues. Trimming left V 8 bases short and J 1 base short, with 14 bases between. CDR1 is SGHTA and CDR2 is FQGNSA in the germline V gene. CDR3: CASQPGAGNTEAFF. The DNA of the CDR3 is TGTGCCAGCCAGCCAGGGGCTGGGAACACTGAAGCTTTCTTT.

This clonotype has more than one count but fewer than ten. The CDR3 bases are TGTGCCTGGAGTGTATTCCAGGTGGCTTTCTTT. It translates to CAWSVFQVAFF. The chain is built from TRBV30 and TRBJ1-1; D remains unclear. This CDR3 region has 11 residues. V shed 0 bases and J shed 11 bases, with 10 bases lying between them. CDR1 is GTSNPN, CDR2 SVGIG, per germline (reference sequence).

This clonotype was seen many times. A junction end diverges from the germline sequence, so it may reflect a read error. The chain employs TRBV5-1 and TRBJ2-2; unclear D gene. The CDR3 has 14 amino acids. The V gene's germline CDR1 is SGHRS and CDR2 YFSETQ. This CDR3 reads CASSLDVNTGELFF. The DNA for the CDR3 is TGTGCCAGCAGCTTGGATGTCAACACCGGGGAGCTGTTTTTT.

The gene calls are TRBV5-1 and TRBJ1-1, with TRBD1 matching over 9 bases. V lost 8 bases to trimming and J lost 2 bases; unmatched junction nucleotides: 7. CDR1 and CDR2 from the germline V gene are SGHRS and YFSETQ. The CDR3 sequence is 14 residues long. This chain's CDR3 is CASGTGTINTEAFF. CDR3 nucleotides: TGCGCCAGTGGGACAGGGACGATAAACACTGAAGCTTTCTTT.

The chain couples TRBV6-5 to TRBJ2-3, with 9 bases matching TRBD2. Looked up from germline, CDR1 is MNHEY and CDR2 is SVGAGI. The CDR3 sequence is 14 residues long. The J segment lost 5 bases and the V segment lost 4 bases, leaving 4 bases of the junction unmatched. The CDR3 DNA follows: TGTGCCAGCAGTTCCCGACTAGCGGAAGATACGCAGTATTTT. Translation: CASSSRLAEDTQYF.

The CDR3 sequence: CASTLSRTYEQYF. DNA of the CDR3: TGTGCCAGCACTCTATCCAGGACCTACGAGCAGTACTTC. The chain joins TRBV6-2 or TRBV6-3 to TRBJ2-7; no definite D call. CDR1 MNHEY and CDR2 SVGEGT come from the germline V gene. CDR3 size: 13 residues. The V end lost 7 bases, the J end lost 2 bases, and 12 bases lay between the germline ends.

The chain has TRBV2 and TRBJ1-6, with 11 bases aligning to TRBD1. The CDR3 is made up of 13 amino acids. Germline V gene data show CDR1 as SNHLY and CDR2 as FYNNEI. Trimming cost V 9 bases and J 14 bases; bases outside gene matches: 9. The CDR3 reads CASRDRGLKALHF. CDR3 in DNA: TGTGCCAGTCGGGACAGGGGGTTAAAGGCCCTCCACTTT.

This chain joins TRBV4-2 and TRBJ1-1; weak D call: TRBD1 (5 bases). The length of the CDR3 is 15 residues. From germline, CDR1 is LGHNA and CDR2 YNFKEQ. V was pared by 3 bases and J by 1 base, with 12 bases between. DNA of the CDR3: TGTGCCAGCAGCCAGGATTTTGGACAGAACACTGAAGCTTTCTTT. It translates to CASSQDFGQNTEAFF.

The chain uses TRBV19 and TRBJ1-6, with D perhaps TRBD1 (5 bases). This CDR3 is built from 14 residues. V lost 5 bases, J lost 10 bases, and 15 bases lay in between. Germline values: CDR1 LNHDA, CDR2 SQIVND (reference sequence). The CDR3 region is CASSLKAGESPLHF. CDR3 nucleotide sequence: TGTGCCAGTAGTTTGAAGGCGGGGGAATCACCCCTCCACTTT. Together with reference TRBV19 and TRBJ1-6, the CDR3 gives the full variable domain: DGGITQSPKYLFRKEGQNVTLSCEQNLNHDAMYWYRQDPGQGLRLIYYSQIVNDFQKGDIAEGYSVSREKKESFPLTVTSAQKNPTAFYLCASSLKAGESPLHFGNGTRLTVT.